Listed below are T cell receptor beta chains from one sample, sequenced in a study of OX40 agonist ivuxolimab in advanced cancers. Here immunoSEQ multiplex PCR was the method, and the copy in TCRdb shows in-frame clones only, minus some. The table includes approximately 90,000 clones, 88% detected once. The sample in question was CD4+ or CD8+ T cells sorted from blood, obtained in a trial of the OX40 agonist ivuxolimab. These receptors originate from an adult with an advanced solid tumor such as melanoma, head and neck, liver or kidney cancer. Both conserved end residues are part of each CDR3.

>TRBV5-1
CASSFDSQQYF
>TRBV7-9
CASSLQGVNSPLHF
>TRBV5-1
CASSLEDRGQETQYF
>TRBV6-5
CASTSGTGIHEQYF
>TRBV4-3
CASSQATSGTRTYNEQFF
>TRBV4-3
CASSQERTSGAHYEQYF
>TRBV19
CASSIRPGGFLLNTEAFF
>TRBV5-1
CASSSVRGGKQYF
>TRBV29-1
CSVGASQGNGYTF
>TRBV7-9
CASSLRGQGPNTEAFF
>TRBV5-1
CASSLQETQYF
>TRBV2
CASRRGFDEQYF
>TRBV6-5
CASSYGQGGNTIYF
>TRBV19
CASSGRGYNEQFF
>TRBV6-1
CASSASWAGGDEQYF
>TRBV4-3
CASSQEGRGRGNSPLHF
>TRBV19
CASSIGTGTTGELFF
>TRBV2
CASSGQGGLNEKLFF
>TRBV7-2
CASSPQGARTDTQYF
>TRBV7-3
CASSFRIWDTQYF
>TRBV6-5
CASSYYSSTNEKLFF
>TRBV4-1
CASSQSRGVNEQFF
>TRBV25-1
CASSEGDRYEKLFF
>TRBV25-1
CASSADRAVRTGNTIYF
>TRBV11-2
CASRPDRGETQYF
>TRBV29-1
CSVGDPQRDTQYF
>TRBV19
CASSGRPTTDTQYF
>TRBV19
CASSISQSPISTEAFF
>TRBV18
CASSRNGGSSFIDTQYF
>TRBV5-1
CASSLAGNSGNTIYF
>TRBV19
CASCRDLNQPQHF
>TRBV5-1
CASSTPYGQQYF
>TRBV5-1
CASSLEGARGSYEQYF
>TRBV5-6
CASSFGGGGIYEQYF
>TRBV7-2
CASSLVTLVEETQYF
>TRBV7-9
CATPAGQIYGYTF
>TRBV9
CASSVALTGEQYF
>TRBV7-3
CASNLGNANNEQFF
>TRBV19
CASMRPDSGNTIYF
>TRBV7-8
CASSLSRGAGYGYTF
>TRBV10-2
CASSESPSNQPQHF
>TRBV2
CASSRTANNSPLHF
>TRBV4-1
CASSQYRDIYYGYTF
>TRBV5-1
CASSLDGRPNTEAFF
>TRBV19
CASSGGQGPYGYTF
>TRBV2
CASSFNRGFVKTQYF
>TRBV27
CASSLGGPNSPLHF
>TRBV18
CASSPGGARNTEAFF
>TRBV9
CASSAGGPRVGTEAFF
>TRBV4-2
CASSQNLGQGASGANVLTF
>TRBV5-6
CASSFPGSITGELFF
>TRBV5-1
CASSSQGGTEAFF
>TRBV30
CAWSVLSNYGYTF
>TRBV7-8
CASSRSRTGNSEQYF